The clone carrying this T cell receptor (beta chain) has just a few counts. What it recognizes is unknown. Libraries were prepared by immunoSEQ multiplex PCR; TCRdb keeps only in-frame clonotypes and omits some of them. Of around 41,000 clones in the sample, more than 75% were seen once. With more than 9 days of culture completed, CD4+ T cells were isolated. This sample was included in a study of vaccination effects on CD4 cells after COVID-19. About the research overall: Each participant was given two doses of one vaccine (BNT162b2 or mRNA-1273).

The CDR3 contains 13 residues. Trimming left V 4 bases short and J 1 base short, with 7 bases between. The germline CDR1 and CDR2 sequences are LGHNT and FRNRAP. J is TRBJ1-1 and V is TRBV12-5; D perhaps matches TRBD1 (5 bases). The clonotype originates from a human donor who received a COVID-19 vaccine. Sequences were derived from CD4+ T cells from PBMCs cultured without peptide, sampled before COVID-19 vaccination. As DNA, the CDR3 is TGTGCTAGTGGTTCCGGACAGAACACTGAAGCTTTCTTT. Its translation is CASGSGQNTEAFF.